The T cell receptor beta chain under discussion was sequenced for a study of T cell repertoires in cytomegalovirus infection. The overall study: The public TCR beta signatures pointed to both CMV infection and matching HLA type.

Study outcomes and limitations: HLA-C-restricted CMV-specific TCR beta clonotypes were dominant in the ex vivo response. Cumulative public TCR beta family frequency identified CMV carriers with the relevant HLA.

The junction had 10 bases not matched to a gene; V was cut back by 11 bases and J by 0 bases. In germline, CDR1 is MNHEY, CDR2 SVGEGT. This CDR3 is built from 17 residues. Note on this clonotype: Its antigen is currently unknown.

Via MiXCR, TCRdb re-called the reads, giving one row per CDR3 protein. This sample has around 630,000 distinct CDR3 sequences, with 20% to 25% found just once. The chain links TRBV6-2 or TRBV6-3 to TRBJ2-1; 13 positions agree with TRBD2. The receptor's source is a human donor in good health (CMV status not recorded). Some clones in this sample may be carry-over from other donors' samples. The sample consisted of CD8+ T cells from PBMCs. This CDR3 reads CASTGLAGVLSYNEQFF. The CDR3 region has the DNA TGTGCCTCGACTGGACTAGCGGGGGTCCTCTCCTACAATGAGCAGTTCTTC.